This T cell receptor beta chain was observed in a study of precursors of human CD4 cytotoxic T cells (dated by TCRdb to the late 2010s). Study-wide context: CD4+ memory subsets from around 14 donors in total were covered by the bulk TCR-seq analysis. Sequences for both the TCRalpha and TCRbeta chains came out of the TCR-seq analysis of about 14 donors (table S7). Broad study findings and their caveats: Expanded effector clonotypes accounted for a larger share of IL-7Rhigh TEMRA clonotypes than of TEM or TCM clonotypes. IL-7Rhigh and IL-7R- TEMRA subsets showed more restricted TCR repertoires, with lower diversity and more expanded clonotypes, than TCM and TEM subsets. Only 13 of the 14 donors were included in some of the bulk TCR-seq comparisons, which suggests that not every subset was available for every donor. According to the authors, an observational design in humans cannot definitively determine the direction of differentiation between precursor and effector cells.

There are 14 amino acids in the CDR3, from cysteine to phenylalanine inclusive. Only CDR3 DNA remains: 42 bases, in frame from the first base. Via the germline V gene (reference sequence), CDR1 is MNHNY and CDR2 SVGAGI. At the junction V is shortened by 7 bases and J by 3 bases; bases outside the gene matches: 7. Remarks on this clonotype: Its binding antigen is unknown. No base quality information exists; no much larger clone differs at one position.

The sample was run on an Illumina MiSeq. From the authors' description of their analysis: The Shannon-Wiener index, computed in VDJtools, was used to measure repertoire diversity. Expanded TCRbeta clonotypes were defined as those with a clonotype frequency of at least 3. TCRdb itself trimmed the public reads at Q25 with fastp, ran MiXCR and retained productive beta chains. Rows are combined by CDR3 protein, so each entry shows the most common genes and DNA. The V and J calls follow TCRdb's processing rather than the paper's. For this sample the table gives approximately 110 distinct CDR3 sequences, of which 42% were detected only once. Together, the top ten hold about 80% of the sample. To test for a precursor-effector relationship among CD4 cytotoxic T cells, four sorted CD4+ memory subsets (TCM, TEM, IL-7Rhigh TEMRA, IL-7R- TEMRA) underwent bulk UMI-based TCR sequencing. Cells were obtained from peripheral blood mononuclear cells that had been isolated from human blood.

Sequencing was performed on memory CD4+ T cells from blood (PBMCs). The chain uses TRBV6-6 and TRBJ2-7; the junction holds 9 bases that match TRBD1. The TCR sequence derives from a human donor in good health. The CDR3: CASKAGTGIYEQYF. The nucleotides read TGTGCCAGCAAAGCCGGGACAGGGATCTACGAGCAGTACTTC.